One sample yielded the 32 T cell receptor beta chains listed below, sequenced in a study of response to subunit inactivated influenza vaccine. TCRdb recomputed calls from the RT-PCR reads with MiXCR, one row per CDR3 protein. In the table there are hundreds of thousands of distinct CDR3 sequences, around 15% of which are singletons. Sequences were derived from PBMCs from blood, sampled 14 days before vaccination. All receptors derive from a man aged 45 to 65 who received an inactivated influenza vaccine.

This clonotype occurred many times. The chain is built from TRBV6-5 and TRBJ2-2; D is uncertain. This CDR3 spans 18 amino acids. The V end was cut by 0 bases, the J end by 6 bases, with 20 bases between. CDR1 is MNHEY, CDR2 SVGAGI, per germline. CDR3 DNA: TGTGCCAGCAGTTACTCGGGTTTAGGAGACATTGGGGCCGGGGAGCTGTTTTTT. Encoded protein: CASSYSGLGDIGAGELFF.

The chain joins TRBV7-6 to TRBJ2-1; D is unresolved. V lost 2 bases, J lost 0 bases, and 14 bases lay in between. In germline, CDR1 is SGHVS, CDR2 FNYEAQ. The CDR3 is made up of 17 amino acids. In DNA, the CDR3 is TGTGCCAGCAGCTTACAATCTGGCGTTTCCTCCTACAATGAGCAGTTCTTC. Translation gives CASSLQSGVSSYNEQFF.

This clonotype was detected only a few times. The chain carries TRBV4-3 and TRBJ2-5, with D tentatively TRBD2 (6 bases). The CDR3 totals 16 residues. The germline V gene has CDR1 LGHNA and CDR2 YSLEER. V was pared by 2 bases and J by 5 bases, with 18 bases between. This CDR3 reads CASSQITGTAGETQYF. The CDR3 DNA reads TGCGCCAGCAGCCAAATTACCGGGACGGCGGGGGAGACCCAGTACTTC.

The rearrangement links TRBV28 to TRBJ2-3; 9 bases match TRBD2. The CDR3 runs 15 residues. V was pared by 3 bases and J by 5 bases, with 6 bases of the junction left unmatched. Germline CDR1 MDHEN, CDR2 SYDVKM. CDR3: CASSLGLAGKDTQYF. The CDR3 region has the DNA TGTGCCAGCAGTTTGGGGCTAGCGGGGAAAGATACGCAGTATTTT.

This sequence joins TRBV3-1 and TRBJ1-5; D is uncertain. Germline assignment: CDR1 LGHDT and CDR2 YNNKEL (reference sequence). The CDR3 extends over 16 amino acids. V lost 1 base to trimming and J lost 0 bases, with 10 bases between them. CDR3 nucleotides: TGTGCCAGCAGCCAAGGGGCAGTGGCTAGCAATCAGCCCCAGCATTTT. Residues: CASSQGAVASNQPQHF. Full variable domain (remainder filled in from reference TRBV3-1 and TRBJ1-5): DTAVSQTPKYLVTQMGNDKSIKCEQNLGHDTMYWYKQDSKKFLKIMFSYNNKELIINETVPNRFSPKSPDKAHLNLHINSLELGDSAVYFCASSQGAVASNQPQHFGDGTRLSIL.

This clonotype was seen more than once but under ten times. V and J are TRBV2 and TRBJ2-1; 14 bases line up with TRBD2. The germline CDR1 and CDR2 sequences are SNHLY and FYNNEI. J gave up 6 bases and V 5 bases, and 6 bases lay outside the gene matches. This CDR3 is built from 16 residues. The CDR3 spells CASSKTSGGVINEQFF. CDR3 coding DNA: TGTGCCAGCAGTAAGACTAGCGGGGGGGTTATCAATGAGCAGTTCTTC.

The chain couples TRBV12-3 or TRBV12-4 to TRBJ1-2; the D is unclear. V shed 2 bases and J shed 7 bases, with 8 bases lying between them. The CDR3 is 12 residues long. CDR3 DNA sequence: TGTGCCAGCAGTTTACCGGGGAGTGGCTACACCTTC. Translated, it gives CASSLPGSGYTF.

This chain links TRBV7-2 with TRBJ1-1, with a possible D match to TRBD1 (6 bases). V was clipped by 1 base and J by 8 bases, with 14 bases between them. Germline V CDR1 and CDR2: SGHTA, FQGNSA. The CDR3 loop spans 14 amino acids. Here the CDR3 reads CASSLVSMGGEAFF. The DNA of the CDR3 is TGTGCCAGCAGCTTAGTGTCGATGGGGGGCGAAGCTTTCTTT.

The chain joins TRBV7-9 to TRBJ2-1, with 7 bases identical to TRBD2. The CDR3 sequence is 16 residues long. Trimming took 4 bases from V and 6 from J; bases not matched to a gene: 12. Germline CDR1 is SEHNR and CDR2 is FQNEAQ (reference sequence). In DNA form, the CDR3 reads TGTGCCAGCAGCTGGAGTCCGGGACTATTATTCAATGAGCAGTTCTTC. Translated, it gives CASSWSPGLLFNEQFF.

The J gene is TRBJ1-6, the V gene TRBV5-5; D gene uncertain. V shed 3 bases and J shed 0 bases, with 10 bases lying between them. CDR3 size: 16 residues. The germline V gene encodes CDR1 SGHKS and CDR2 YYEKEE (reference sequence). CDR3 in DNA: TGTGCCAGCAGCTCGACCAGTAGCTCCTATAATTCACCCCTCCACTTT. Translating gives CASSSTSSSYNSPLHF.

Ten or more counts support this clonotype. The V gene is TRBV5-1, the J gene TRBJ2-3, with D possibly TRBD2 on 6 matching bases. Trimming shortened V by 3 bases and J by 0 bases, and 11 bases separated the two germline ends. CDR1 SGHRS and CDR2 YFSETQ come from the germline V gene. CDR3 length equals 15 residues. CDR3 sequence reads: CASSSLAPSTDTQYF. For the CDR3, the DNA is TGCGCCAGCAGCTCTCTAGCGCCGAGCACAGATACGCAGTATTTT.

The V call is TRBV28, the J call TRBJ2-3; D is possibly TRBD1 or TRBD2 (5 bases each). Trimming stripped 3 bases from V and 0 bases from J, with 13 bases between. The CDR3 totals 16 residues. The germline V gene encodes CDR1 MDHEN and CDR2 SYDVKM. In nucleotides, the CDR3 is TGTGCCAGCAGTTTGGGGCGGGCCACTAGCACAGATACGCAGTATTTT. Protein sequence: CASSLGRATSTDTQYF.

The sample holds a few counts of this clonotype. The gene calls are TRBV3-1 and TRBJ2-1; 9 nucleotides match TRBD2. The CDR3 consists of 17 residues. Trimming cost V 4 bases and J 7 bases; bases outside gene matches: 14. Germline V CDR1 and CDR2: LGHDT, YNNKEL (reference sequence). The CDR3 loop is CASSLTLGGGARNEQFF. The CDR3 DNA follows: TGTGCCAGCAGCCTCACTTTGGGCGGGGGGGCCAGGAATGAGCAGTTCTTC.

This clonotype was counted between two and nine times. The gene calls are TRBV5-1 and TRBJ2-1; a weak D match, TRBD2 (7 bases). Germline loops: CDR1 SGHRS, CDR2 YFSETQ. The CDR3 is 14 amino acids. V dropped 4 bases and J dropped 4 bases, with 12 bases sitting between them. The CDR3 sequence is CASSGRGEYNEQFF. The CDR3 coding sequence is TGCGCCAGCAGCGGGAGGGGGGAGTACAATGAGCAGTTCTTC.

This clonotype was seen more than once but under ten times. In DNA, the CDR3 is TGCGCCAGCAGCCAGGGCCTGGCAGGGGTAAGGGGCAATCAGCCCCAGCATTTT. Its translation: CASSQGLAGVRGNQPQHF. The chain uses TRBV4-3 and TRBJ1-5, with D perhaps matching TRBD1 (6 bases). CDR1 is LGHNA and CDR2 is YSLEER in the germline V gene. The V end lost 3 bases, the J end lost 2 bases, and 20 bases lay between the germline ends. This CDR3 has 18 residues.

The chain recombines TRBV6-5 with TRBJ2-5; 8 bases match TRBD2. This CDR3 has 18 amino acids. V dropped 0 bases and J dropped 4; count of bases not matched to a gene: 13. Looked up from germline, CDR1 is MNHEY and CDR2 is SVGAGI. The DNA of the CDR3 is TGTGCCAGCAGTTACTCGAATCGGGCGGGGGGCGTCGGAGAGACCCAGTACTTC. It is translated as CASSYSNRAGGVGETQYF.

The chain couples TRBV12-3 or TRBV12-4 to TRBJ1-1, with no clear D. This CDR3 spans 13 amino acids. The ends were cut back, 2 bases at V and 3 bases at J, with 7 bases in the middle. The CDR3 protein is CASSLLGHTEAFF. In nucleotides, the CDR3 is TGTGCCAGCAGTTTACTTGGACACACTGAAGCTTTCTTT.

This clonotype turned up a few times. The chain carries TRBV7-3 and TRBJ2-2; 8 nucleotides match TRBD1. CDR3 length: 15 residues. Germline CDR1 reads SGHTA; CDR2 reads FQGTGA. V was pared by 2 bases and J by 4 bases, with 3 bases of the junction left unmatched. CDR3 DNA: TGTGCCAGCAGCTTACAGGGGGCGAGCACCGGGGAGCTGTTTTTT. As protein: CASSLQGASTGELFF. Complete variable domain (other parts from reference TRBV7-3 and TRBJ2-2): GAGVSQTPSNKVTEKGKYVELRCDPISGHTALYWYRQSLGQGPEFLIYFQGTGAADDSGLPNDRFFAVRPEGSVSTLKIQRTERGDSAVYLCASSLQGASTGELFFGEGSRLTVL.

The chain is built from TRBV24-1 and TRBJ2-5; 10 positions match TRBD1. Germline values: CDR1 KGHDR, CDR2 SFDVKD. CDR3 length equals 17 residues. V trimming: 4 bases; J trimming: 0 bases; junction bases outside the gene matches: 7. CDR3 region: CATSDLGTGAYQETQYF. The DNA for the CDR3 is TGTGCCACCAGTGACCTTGGGACAGGGGCATACCAAGAGACCCAGTACTTC.

This chain links TRBV10-3 with TRBJ2-7, with D perhaps matching TRBD2 (6 bases). The length of the CDR3 is 14 residues. The germline V and J ends were trimmed by 0 bases and 4 bases, with 10 bases remaining between them. Per germline, CDR1 ENHRY and CDR2 SYGVKD. CDR3 sequence reads: CAISESMGGYEQYF. As DNA, the CDR3 is TGTGCCATCAGTGAGTCGATGGGGGGTTACGAGCAGTACTTC.

This clonotype was seen only a few times. The genes are TRBV20-1 and TRBJ2-5, with 7 bases that match TRBD2. Germline loops: CDR1 DFQATT, CDR2 SNEGSKA (reference sequence). The junction had 14 bases not matched to a gene; V was cut back by 7 bases and J by 0 bases. This CDR3 has 16 residues. In DNA form, the CDR3 reads TGCAGTGTCAGAGCCGGCGCTAGCGGTTACCAAGAGACCCAGTACTTC. Protein: CSVRAGASGYQETQYF.

This clonotype was seen a few times. The chain links TRBV28 to TRBJ2-6; 9 bases align to TRBD1. This CDR3 contains 18 residues. CDR1 and CDR2 from the germline V gene are MDHEN and SYDVKM. With 5 bases clipped from V and 1 base from J, the junction kept 9 bases outside the gene matches. CDR3 sequence: CASSPSPGTGSGANVLTF. DNA of the CDR3: TGTGCCAGCAGTCCTAGTCCCGGGACAGGGTCTGGGGCCAACGTCCTGACTTTC. Together with reference TRBV28 and TRBJ2-6, the CDR3 gives the full variable domain: DVKVTQSSRYLVKRTGEKVFLECVQDMDHENMFWYRQDPGLGLRLIYFSYDVKMKEKGDIPEGYSVSREKKERFSLILESASTNQTSMYLCASSPSPGTGSGANVLTFGAGSRLTVL.

This clonotype was observed a handful of times. The genes are TRBV20-1 and TRBJ2-5; unclear D gene. Trimming pared 7 bases from V and 5 bases from J, leaving 20 bases between. This CDR3 is 14 amino acids long. The germline CDR1 and CDR2 sequences are DFQATT and SNEGSKA (reference sequence). For the CDR3, the DNA is TGCAGTGTCACGTCTAGGAGTTCTAGGGAGACCCAGTACTTC. Translated, it gives CSVTSRSSRETQYF.

This chain connects TRBV6-2 or TRBV6-3 to TRBJ2-7; 10 bases line up with TRBD1. Per the germline V gene, CDR1 is MNHEY and CDR2 is SVGEGT. The V segment lost 7 bases and the J segment 3 bases; nucleotides outside the gene matches: 6. This CDR3 has 14 amino acids. The CDR3 loop is CASTPDRGYYEQYF. The CDR3 bases are TGTGCCAGCACCCCGGACAGGGGGTACTACGAGCAGTACTTC.

This rearrangement joins TRBV6-5 to TRBJ2-1, with D perhaps TRBD1 or TRBD2 (6 bases each). Germline V CDR1 and CDR2: MNHEY, SVGAGI. Trimming cost V 4 bases and J 5 bases, with 15 bases left between them. This CDR3 has 15 residues. The CDR3 spells CASSSRDILNNEQFF. The CDR3, as DNA: TGTGCCAGCAGTTCGCGGGACATCCTTAACAATGAGCAGTTCTTC.

This clonotype has ten or more counts. The chain joins TRBV7-2 to TRBJ1-2, with 12 bases aligning to TRBD1. The junction had 9 bases not matched to a gene; V was cut back by 5 bases and J by 8 bases. This CDR3 is 15 amino acids long. Germline assignment: CDR1 SGHTA and CDR2 FQGNSA. CDR3 in amino acids: CASSPQTGQGAGYTF. In DNA, the CDR3 is TGTGCCAGCAGCCCTCAAACGGGACAGGGGGCGGGCTACACCTTC.

The sample holds a few counts of this clonotype. The chain is built from TRBV4-3 and TRBJ2-7, with D perhaps matching TRBD1 or TRBD2 (5 bases each). Germline CDR1 reads LGHNA; CDR2 reads YSLEER. V was pared by 1 base and J by 4 bases, with 17 bases between. The CDR3 extends over 16 amino acids. CDR3 coding DNA: TGCGCCAGCAGCCAAGGAGTTCCTGGGACGCCGTACGAGCAGTACTTC. Amino acids: CASSQGVPGTPYEQYF.

Many counts were recorded for this clonotype. The V gene is TRBV12-3 or TRBV12-4, the J gene TRBJ1-5; D not certain. This CDR3 has 13 amino acids. The germline V and J ends were trimmed by 2 bases and 4 bases, with 6 bases remaining between them. The CDR3 nucleotides read TGTGCCAGCAGTTTAAGGGAAAATCAGCCCCAGCATTTT. Protein sequence: CASSLRENQPQHF.

The V call is TRBV5-1, the J call TRBJ2-5; TRBD2 aligns across 12 bases. Germline assignment: CDR1 SGHRS and CDR2 YFSETQ. The CDR3 runs to 16 residues. V gave up 2 bases and J gave up 3 bases; unmatched junction bases: 5. In DNA, the CDR3 is TGCGCCAGCAGCTTCGGAGGACTAGCGGGGAAAGAGACCCAGTACTTC. The encoded protein is CASSFGGLAGKETQYF.

The chain is built from TRBV5-1 and TRBJ2-1; 7 bases agree with TRBD1. The germline V gene has CDR1 SGHRS and CDR2 YFSETQ. With 0 bases clipped from V and 6 bases from J, the junction kept 6 bases outside the gene matches. The CDR3 runs 15 residues. The CDR3 loop is CASSLGTGGFNEQFF. The CDR3 nucleotides are TGCGCCAGCAGCTTGGGGACAGGAGGATTCAATGAGCAGTTCTTC.

The chain combines TRBV12-3 or TRBV12-4 with TRBJ1-2; 12 positions match TRBD1. After removal of 4 bases from V and 5 bases from J, the junction contained 2 bases not matched to a gene. The CDR3 has 14 residues. The CDR3 bases are TGTGCCAGCAGTTGGGACAGGGGGCTTTATGGCTACACCTTC. Its translation is CASSWDRGLYGYTF.

This rearrangement joins TRBV28 to TRBJ2-2; D gene uncertain. Trimming shortened V by 7 bases and J by 6 bases, and 9 bases separated the two germline ends. Germline V gives CDR1 MDHEN, CDR2 SYDVKM. This CDR3 spans 12 amino acids. In DNA form, the CDR3 reads TGTGCCAGCACCTACCCGGCCGGGGAGCTGTTTTTT. This codes for CASTYPAGELFF.